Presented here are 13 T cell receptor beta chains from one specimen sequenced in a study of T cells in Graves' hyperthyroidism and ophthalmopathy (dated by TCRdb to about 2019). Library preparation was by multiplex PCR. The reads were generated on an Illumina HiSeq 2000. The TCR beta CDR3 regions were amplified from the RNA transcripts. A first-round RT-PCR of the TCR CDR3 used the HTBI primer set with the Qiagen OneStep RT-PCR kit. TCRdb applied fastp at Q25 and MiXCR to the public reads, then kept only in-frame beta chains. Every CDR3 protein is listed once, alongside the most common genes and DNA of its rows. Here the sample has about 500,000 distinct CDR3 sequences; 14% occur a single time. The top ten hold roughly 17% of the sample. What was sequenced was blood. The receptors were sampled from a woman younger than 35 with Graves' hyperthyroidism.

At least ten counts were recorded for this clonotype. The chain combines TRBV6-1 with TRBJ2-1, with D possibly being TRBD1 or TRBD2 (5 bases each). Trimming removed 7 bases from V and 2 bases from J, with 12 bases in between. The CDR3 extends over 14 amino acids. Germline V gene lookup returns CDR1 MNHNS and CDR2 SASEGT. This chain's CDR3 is CASKSVGAYNEQFF. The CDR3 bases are TGTGCCAGCAAGTCGGTGGGGGCCTACAATGAGCAGTTCTTC.

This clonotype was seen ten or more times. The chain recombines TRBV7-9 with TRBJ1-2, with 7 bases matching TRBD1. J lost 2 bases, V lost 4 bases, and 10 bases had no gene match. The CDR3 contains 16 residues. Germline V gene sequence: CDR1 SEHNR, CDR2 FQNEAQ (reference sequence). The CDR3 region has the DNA TGTGCCAGCAGCTACCTCGAGACAGGGCCGAACTATGGCTACACCTTC. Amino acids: CASSYLETGPNYGYTF.

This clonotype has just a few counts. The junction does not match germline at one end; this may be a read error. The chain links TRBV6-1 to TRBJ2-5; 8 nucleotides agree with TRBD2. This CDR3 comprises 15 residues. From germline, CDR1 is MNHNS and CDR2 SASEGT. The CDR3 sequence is CASSGTGGYQETQCF. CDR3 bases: TGTGCCAGCAGTGGAACGGGAGGGTACCAAGAGACCCAGTGCTTC.

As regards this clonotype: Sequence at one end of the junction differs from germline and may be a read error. DNA for the CDR3: TGTGCCAGCAGCTTAGCCTGGACTAGCGGGAGAAGCAATGAGCAGCTCTTC. This sequence encodes CASSLAWTSGRSNEQLF. The chain combines TRBV7-2 with TRBJ2-1; 13 bases are a match to TRBD2. Germline assignment: CDR1 SGHTA and CDR2 FQGNSA. This CDR3 is 17 amino acids long. Full variable domain (outside the CDR3, taken from reference TRBV7-2 and TRBJ2-1): GAGVSQSPSNKVTEKGKDVELRCDPISGHTALYWYRQSLGQGLEFLIYFQGNSAPDKSGLPSDRFSAERTGGSVSTLTIQRTQQEDSAVYLCASSLAWTSGRSNEQLFGPGTRLTVL.

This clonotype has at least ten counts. As DNA, the CDR3 is TGTGCCACCAGTGATTTAGCGGGAGGGTACAATGAGCAGTTCTTC. Residues: CATSDLAGGYNEQFF. The genes are TRBV24-1 and TRBJ2-1; 10 bases agree with TRBD2. V shed 1 base and J 4 bases; nucleotides not matched to a gene: 0. This CDR3 comprises 15 residues. Germline V lookup: CDR1 KGHDR, CDR2 SFDVKD.

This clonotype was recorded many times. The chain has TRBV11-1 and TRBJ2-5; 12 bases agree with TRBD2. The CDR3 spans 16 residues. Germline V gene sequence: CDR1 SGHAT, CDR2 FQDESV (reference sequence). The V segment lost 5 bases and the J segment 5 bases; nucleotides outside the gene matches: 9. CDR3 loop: CASSPRLAGEGETQYF. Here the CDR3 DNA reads TGTGCCAGCAGCCCCAGACTAGCGGGAGAAGGGGAGACCCAGTACTTC. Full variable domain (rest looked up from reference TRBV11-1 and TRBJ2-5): EAEVAQSPRYKITEKSQAVAFWCDPISGHATLYWYRQILGQGPELLVQFQDESVVDDSQLPKDRFSAERLKGVDSTLKIQPAELGDSAMYLCASSPRLAGEGETQYFGPGTRLLVL.

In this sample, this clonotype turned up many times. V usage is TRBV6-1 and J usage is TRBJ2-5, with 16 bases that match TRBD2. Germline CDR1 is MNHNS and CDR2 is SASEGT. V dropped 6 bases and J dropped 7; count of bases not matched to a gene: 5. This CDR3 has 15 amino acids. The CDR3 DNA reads TGTGCCAGCAGGGGACTAGCGGGAGGGGAGGGGACCCAGTACTTC. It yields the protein CASRGLAGGEGTQYF.

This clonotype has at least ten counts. The CDR3 nucleotides read TGCAGTGCTAGAGAGCCCCGGCGAGGAGGCACTGAAGCTTTCTTT. Amino acid sequence: CSAREPRRGGTEAFF. This chain joins TRBV20-1 and TRBJ1-1; no firm D call. The CDR3 length is 15 residues. Germline loops: CDR1 DFQATT, CDR2 SNEGSKA (reference sequence). The V gene lost 0 bases and the J gene lost 4 bases, with 15 bases spanning the gap.

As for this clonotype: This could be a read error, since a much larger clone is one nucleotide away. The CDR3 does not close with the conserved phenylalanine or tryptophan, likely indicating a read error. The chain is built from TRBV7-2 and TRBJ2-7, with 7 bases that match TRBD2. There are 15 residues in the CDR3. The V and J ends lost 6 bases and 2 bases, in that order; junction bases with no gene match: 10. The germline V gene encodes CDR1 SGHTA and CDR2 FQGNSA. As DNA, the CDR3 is TGTGCCAGCAGTACTCCATCTAGCGGCCCCTACGAGCAGTACCTC. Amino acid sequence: CASSTPSSGPYEQYL.

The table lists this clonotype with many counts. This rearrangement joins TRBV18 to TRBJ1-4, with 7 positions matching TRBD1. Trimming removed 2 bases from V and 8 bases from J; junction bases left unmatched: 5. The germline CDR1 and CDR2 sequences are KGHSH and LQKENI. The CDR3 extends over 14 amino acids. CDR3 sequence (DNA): TGTGCCAGCTCACCAGGACAGGCAGGGGAAAAACTGTTTTTT. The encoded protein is CASSPGQAGEKLFF.

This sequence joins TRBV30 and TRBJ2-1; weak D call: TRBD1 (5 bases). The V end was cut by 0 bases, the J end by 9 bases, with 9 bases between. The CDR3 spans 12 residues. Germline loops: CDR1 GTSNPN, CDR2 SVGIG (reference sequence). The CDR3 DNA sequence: TGTGCCTGGAGTGTATATAGGGGTGAGCAGTTCTTC. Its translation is CAWSVYRGEQFF.

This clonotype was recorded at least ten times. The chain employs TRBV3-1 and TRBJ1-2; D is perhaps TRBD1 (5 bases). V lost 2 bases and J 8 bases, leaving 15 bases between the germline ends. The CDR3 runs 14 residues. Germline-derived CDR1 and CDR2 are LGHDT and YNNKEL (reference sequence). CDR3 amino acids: CASSQSRQGGGYTF. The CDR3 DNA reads TGTGCCAGCAGCCAATCACGGCAGGGAGGCGGCTACACCTTC. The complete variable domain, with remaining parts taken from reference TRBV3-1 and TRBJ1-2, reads DTAVSQTPKYLVTQMGNDKSIKCEQNLGHDTMYWYKQDSKKFLKIMFSYNNKELIINETVPNRFSPKSPDKAHLNLHINSLELGDSAVYFCASSQSRQGGGYTFGSGTRLTVV.

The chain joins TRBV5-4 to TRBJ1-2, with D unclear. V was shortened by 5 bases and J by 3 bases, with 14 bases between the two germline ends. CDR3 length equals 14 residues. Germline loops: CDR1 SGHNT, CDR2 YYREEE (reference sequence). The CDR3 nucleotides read TGTGCCAGCAGTTCTCCTCGGGGAGACTATGGCTACACCTTC. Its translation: CASSSPRGDYGYTF.